This entry is about one T cell receptor (beta chain). The entry originates in a study of radiotherapy plus CTLA-4 blockade in lung cancer. The assay was immunoSEQ multiplex PCR, and TCRdb's table has in-frame clones only and misses some. The sample records about 45,000 clones, less than 75% being singletons. Germline values: CDR1 SQVTM, CDR2 ANQGSEA. V shed 6 bases, J shed 5 bases, and the junction held 16 bases outside the gene matches. The CDR3 totals 16 residues. J is TRBJ2-1 and V is TRBV29-1; 7 nucleotides line up with TRBD2. The source material was peripheral blood, sampled from a patient treated with radiotherapy plus ipilimumab. The TCR was taken from a human donor with non-small cell lung cancer who had a partial response to radiotherapy plus ipilimumab. This CDR3 reads CSVRERRGSRNNEQFF. The CDR3 region has the DNA TGCAGCGTCCGGGAGAGGCGCGGGAGTAGGAACAATGAGCAGTTCTTC.